The following is a T cell receptor (beta chain) sequence with its context. Antigen unknown. TCRdb independently ran MiXCR on the 5' RACE reads; one entry per CDR3 protein. The sample has 50,000 to 75,000 distinct CDR3 sequences; around a fifth are singletons. Study outcomes and limitations: Tumor memory CD4+ T cell TCR gene usage clustered with blood and lymph node memory CD4+ cells and lymph node naive CD4+ cells.

V lost 1 base and J lost 0; bases outside the gene matches: 3. Per germline, CDR1 SGHDT and CDR2 YYEEEE. The CDR3 covers 16 residues. The chain uses TRBV5-6 and TRBJ2-7; 11 bases agree with TRBD1. This receptor was taken from a female donor with breast cancer. Sequenced input: memory CD4+ T cells sorted from a lymph node. Subset indicated: memory CD4+ T cells, CD4+CD45RO+CD25-. CDR3 DNA: TGTGCCAGCAGCTTGAGGGGGACAGGGGGCTCCTACGAGCAGTACTTC. It codes for CASSLRGTGGSYEQYF. The complete variable domain, with remaining parts taken from reference TRBV5-6 and TRBJ2-7, reads DAGVTQSPTHLIKTRGQQVTLRCSPKSGHDTVSWYQQALGQGPQFIFQYYEEEERQRGNFPDRFSGHQFPNYSSELNVNALLLGDSALYLCASSLRGTGGSYEQYFGPGTRLTVT.